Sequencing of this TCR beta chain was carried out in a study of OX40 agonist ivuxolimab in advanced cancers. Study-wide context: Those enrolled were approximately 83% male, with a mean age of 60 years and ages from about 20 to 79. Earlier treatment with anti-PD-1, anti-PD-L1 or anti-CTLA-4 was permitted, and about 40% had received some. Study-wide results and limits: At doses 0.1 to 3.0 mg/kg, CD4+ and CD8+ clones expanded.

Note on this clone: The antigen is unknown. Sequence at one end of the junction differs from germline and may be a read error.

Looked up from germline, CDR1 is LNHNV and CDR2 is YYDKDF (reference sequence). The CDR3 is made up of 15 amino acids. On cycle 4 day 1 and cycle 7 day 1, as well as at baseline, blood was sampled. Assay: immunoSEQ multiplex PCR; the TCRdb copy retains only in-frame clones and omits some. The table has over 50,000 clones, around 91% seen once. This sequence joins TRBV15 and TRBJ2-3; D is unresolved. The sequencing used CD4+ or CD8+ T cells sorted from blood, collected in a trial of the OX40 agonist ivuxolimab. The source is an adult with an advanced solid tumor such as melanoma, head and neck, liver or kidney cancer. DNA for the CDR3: TGTGCCACCAGCAGAGTCGTGACCGGCACAGATGCGCAGTATTTT. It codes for CATSRVVTGTDAQYF.